This entry concerns a single T cell receptor (beta chain). An end of the junction differs from the germline gene, which may be a read error. The sample is drawn from a study of blood T cell repertoires in COVID-19. Study-level background: Material from acute and convalescent COVID-19 was sourced from the United States, Italy and Spain. PBMCs, B-cell-depleted T cells, or T cells provided the cDNA or gDNA that made up the material.

In the study's own analysis: Nucleated cell number was recorded as an estimate derived from reference gene primer amplification. Profiled with immunoSEQ multiplex PCR; TCRdb holds only in-frame clones, not every one. That table is the source of V, J and clone size, and D and trimming were worked out from the DNA. The data hold 65,000 to 95,000 clones, with about 80% observed a single time. Germline V CDR1 and CDR2: MNHEY, SMNVEV (reference sequence). The CDR3 is made up of 15 amino acids. This clonotype was sampled from a man over 45 with active or convalescent COVID-19. The V gene is TRBV27, the J gene TRBJ2-5; 8 bases match TRBD1. Sequencing was done on a sample of peripheral blood. CDR3 nucleotides: TGTGCCAGCAGATTATGGACAGGGCATAAAGAGACCCAGTACTTC. Translation gives CASRLWTGHKETQYF.